These 5 T cell receptor beta chains share one sample of origin, sequenced in a study of T cells after yellow fever vaccination. TCRdb re-derived calls from the 5' RACE reads in MiXCR, one entry per CDR3 protein. The data hold roughly 170,000 distinct CDR3 sequences, with over 7% observed a single time. This material consisted of CD8+ T cells sorted from PBMCs, taken 45 days after the yellow fever booster vaccination. The source is a man younger than 30 who received the YFV17D yellow fever vaccine.

This chain links TRBV12-3 or TRBV12-4 with TRBJ2-3; D perhaps matches TRBD2 (6 bases). The CDR3 sequence is 14 residues long. V lost 2 bases and J lost 4, with 10 bases in between. This chain's CDR3 is CASSLTSRADTQYF. The CDR3 coding sequence is TGTGCCAGCAGTTTAACTAGCAGGGCAGATACGCAGTATTTT.

The rearrangement joins TRBV7-9 to TRBJ1-5, with D possibly matching TRBD1 (5 bases). Germline lookup yields CDR1 SEHNR and CDR2 FQNEAQ (reference sequence). The CDR3 sequence is 14 residues long. V was pared by 5 bases and J by 4 bases, with 12 bases between. CDR3 nucleotides: TGTGCCAGCAGCGCAGCCCGGGGGAATCAGCCCCAGCATTTT. This codes for CASSAARGNQPQHF.

This clonotype was counted many times. The chain combines TRBV3-1 with TRBJ2-1; D might be TRBD1 (6 bases). This CDR3 has 13 amino acids. Germline V gives CDR1 LGHDT, CDR2 YNNKEL (reference sequence). Trimming cost V 6 bases and J 3 bases, with 9 bases left between them. The CDR3 DNA sequence: TGTGCCAGCAGTCAGGGGCTCTACAATGAGCAGTTCTTC. Its translation is CASSQGLYNEQFF.

In this sample, this clonotype turned up a few times. CDR3: CASHPGTGIYNEQFF. CDR3 in DNA: TGCGCCAGTCACCCCGGGACAGGGATTTACAATGAGCAGTTCTTC. This chain links TRBV5-1 with TRBJ2-1; 9 bases fit TRBD1. Germline V gene lookup returns CDR1 SGHRS and CDR2 YFSETQ. This CDR3 region has 15 residues. The ends lost 8 bases at V and 4 bases at J; junction bases unmatched: 10.

This clonotype was recorded a few times. This rearrangement joins TRBV5-1 to TRBJ2-3; D unresolved. Per germline, CDR1 SGHRS and CDR2 YFSETQ. The CDR3 runs to 15 residues. Trimming took off 0 bases at V and 1 base at J, with 9 bases between the two ends. This CDR3 is CASSLAARGTDTQYF. In nucleotides, the CDR3 is TGCGCCAGCAGCTTGGCCGCAAGAGGCACAGATACGCAGTATTTT.